This is a list of T cell receptor beta chains from one sample in a study of T cell responses to AZD1222 COVID-19 vaccine. The table came from immunoSEQ multiplex PCR; TCRdb's copy has only in-frame clones and leaves some out. The sample yields some 130,000 clones, about nine tenths seen once. Specimen: peripheral blood, collected on day 0 of AZD1222 vaccination. All receptors derive from an adult in good health. Both conserved end residues are part of each CDR3. The order of the fields is clone size, V gene, D gene, CDR3 protein. The D gene is left open where the match is weak. For some rows the clone size is stated as once, few or many, or as a class when expanded; others skip it.

>few|TRBV5-1|-
CASSLAHSSPLHF
>-|TRBV19|-
CASSIAQGGVGYTF
>-|TRBV7-8|-
CASSLRVPKETQYF
>-|TRBV6-6|-
CASSGQGLGGEKLFF
>-|TRBV12-3/TRBV12-4|TRBD1
CASSLGTGSEQYF
>-|TRBV2|-
CASKTNSGNTIYF
>-|TRBV7-2|-
CASSPRENTGELFF
>-|TRBV7-9|-
CASSPRPASYNSPLHF
>-|TRBV4-1|TRBD1
CASSWGQAEDTQYF
>-|TRBV7-9|-
CASSLHLLYGYTF
>-|TRBV4-3|-
CASSQDVNRANTEAFF
>-|TRBV28|-
CASTRGGPNQPQHF
>-|TRBV14|-
CASSPRAGSQETQYF
>-|TRBV15|-
CATSRRSGTTTALSYGYTF
>-|TRBV7-9|-
CASSGDGASGYTF
>few|TRBV5-4|-
CASSFSRGSGEQYF
>-|TRBV27|-
CASSRFTGSYNEQFF
>many|TRBV6-5|-
CASRPRGGIGEQYF
>-|TRBV19|-
CASSPSGRAWGYTF
>-|TRBV18|-
CASSPLGGEDTEAFF